These T cell receptor beta chains were read from a single sample in a study of T cell responses to AZD1222 COVID-19 vaccine. Here immunoSEQ multiplex PCR was the method, and the copy in TCRdb shows in-frame clones only, minus some. The sample contains over 100,000 clones, 70% to 90% of which appear only once. This material consisted of peripheral blood, taken on day 0 of AZD1222 vaccination. These receptors were obtained from an adult in good health. Both conserved end residues are part of each CDR3. The D gene is left open where the match is weak. Some rows mark clone size as missing; the rest say once, few, many or name a class of expanded clone.

V	D	size	length	J	CDR3	DNA
TRBV19	-	-	13	TRBJ1-5	CASSSRARQPQHF	TGTGCCAGTAGTAGCAGGGCCAGACAGCCCCAGCATTTT
TRBV11-2	-	-	12	TRBJ2-7	CASSSTGYEQYF	TGTGCCAGCAGCTCAACAGGGTACGAGCAGTACTTC
TRBV7-9	-	-	15	TRBJ2-7	CASSFIRGSSYEQYF	TGTGCCAGCAGCTTTATTCGGGGGAGCTCCTACGAGCAGTACTTC
TRBV7-2	-	-	15	TRBJ2-3	CASSPGAGPTDTQYF	TGTGCCAGCAGCCCAGGCGCGGGCCCCACAGATACGCAGTATTTT
TRBV3-1/TRBV3-2	-	-	13	TRBJ1-5	CASSLRGDQPQHF	TGTGCCAGCAGCCTCAGAGGGGATCAGCCCCAGCATTTT
TRBV12-3/TRBV12-4	-	-	13	TRBJ1-5	CASRSGPLWPQHF	TGTGCCAGCAGGTCTGGGCCACTATGGCCCCAGCATTTT
TRBV21-1	-	-	15	TRBJ1-4	CASSKALNGHEKLFF	TGTGCCAGCAGCAAAGCGCTCAATGGGCATGAAAAACTGTTTTTT
TRBV27	TRBD2	-	12	TRBJ2-2	CASSGGGGELFF	TGTGCCAGCAGTGGGGGGGGCGGGGAGCTGTTTTTT
TRBV29-1	-	-	12	TRBJ1-1	CSVVDTYTEAFF	TGCAGCGTCGTGGACACTTACACTGAAGCTTTCTTT
TRBV11-1	-	-	15	TRBJ2-1	CASSLAGTLITEQFF	TGTGCCAGCAGCTTAGCCGGGACTCTGATCACTGAGCAGTTCTTC
TRBV14	-	-	15	TRBJ1-4	CASSPRQENNEKLFF	TGTGCCAGCAGCCCCAGACAGGAGAATAATGAAAAACTGTTTTTT
TRBV27	-	few	12	TRBJ1-1	CASSLLTGEAFF	TGTGCCAGCAGTTTGCTGACAGGTGAAGCTTTCTTT
TRBV7-9	-	-	14	TRBJ1-6	CASSLILALSPLHF	TGTGCCAGCAGCTTAATTCTAGCTCTTTCACCCCTCCACTTT
TRBV28	-	-	14	TRBJ2-1	CASTLTGEYNEQFF	TGTGCCAGCACCCTGACGGGAGAATACAATGAGCAGTTCTTC
TRBV7-9	-	-	15	TRBJ1-3	CASSFYGNSGNTIYF	TGTGCCAGCAGCTTCTACGGGAACTCTGGAAACACCATATATTTT
TRBV7-9	-	-	16	TRBJ1-1	CASSARGAGENTEAFF	TGTGCCAGCAGCGCCCGCGGGGCAGGGGAGAACACTGAAGCTTTCTTT
TRBV6-5	-	-	12	TRBJ1-5	CASNGAGQPQHF	TGTGCCAGCAATGGGGCGGGTCAGCCCCAGCATTTT